This T cell receptor (beta chain) emerged from a study of CD8+ T cells in alopecia areata. Extracted RNA was reverse transcribed, and the resulting cDNA served as sequencing template. Produced via immunoSEQ multiplex PCR; TCRdb's table is partial and in-frame only. The sample lists about 12,000 clones, 60% to 65% occurring once. Comments on this clone: The antigen is unknown.

Study observations and caveats: Affected lesional scalp, above all in alopecia totalis/universalis, was more clonal than normal scalp.

Patients with alopecia areata provided lesional scalp punch biopsies as well as peripheral blood. Germline CDR1 is GTSNPN and CDR2 is SVGIG (reference sequence). V was pared by 0 bases and J by 7 bases, with 15 bases between. The CDR3 sequence is 14 residues long. The source is a human donor with alopecia areata. The V gene is TRBV30, the J gene TRBJ1-2, with D hard to call. The sample was skin. In DNA, the CDR3 is TGTGCCTGGAGTGTACAGAGGTTCCTCGCTGGCTACACCTTC. Amino acids: CAWSVQRFLAGYTF. Looking up the rest from reference TRBV30 and TRBJ1-2 gives the full variable domain: SQTIHQWPATLVQPVGSPLSLECTVEGTSNPNLYWYRQAAGRGLQLLFYSVGIGQISSEVPQNLSASRPQDRQFILSSKKLLLSDSGFYLCAWSVQRFLAGYTFGSGTRLTVV.